The sequence of this T cell receptor (beta chain) was determined in a study of blood T cell repertoires in COVID-19. Study context: Sites in the United States, Italy and Spain provided acute and convalescent COVID-19 samples. T cells, B-cell-depleted T cells, or PBMCs provided the cDNA or gDNA that served as material.

The ends were cut back, 5 bases at V and 1 base at J, with 15 bases in the middle. In germline, CDR1 is SGHNT, CDR2 YYREEE (reference sequence). The CDR3 has 15 amino acids. In the authors' methods: Scientists estimated how many nucleated cells there were by amplifying reference gene primers. The table came from immunoSEQ multiplex PCR; TCRdb's copy has only in-frame clones and leaves some out. Clonal size and the V and J genes are those of that table, whereas D and trimming came from the DNA. The repertoire consists of about 190,000 clones, with approximately 86% occurring once and the leading ten covering less than 3%.

This TCR was sampled from a woman in her 30s with active or convalescent COVID-19. The sample consisted of peripheral blood. V usage is TRBV5-4 and J usage is TRBJ2-5, with D hard to call. This CDR3 is CASRPSRLLQETQYF. As DNA, the CDR3 is TGTGCCAGCAGGCCTAGTCGACTGCTCCAAGAGACCCAGTACTTC.